What follows are 17 T cell receptor beta chains derived from one specimen sequenced in a study of vaccination and CD4 T cells after COVID-19. These TCRs are of unknown antigen specificity. The treatment: roughly 11-day PBMC culture with coronavirus spike peptide pools or control peptides (ViraFEST assay). Sequencing of the DNA from cultured CD4+ T cells was carried out with the Oncomine TCR Beta short-read assay. TCRdb used MiXCR to reprocess the PCR reads, holding one entry per CDR3 protein. The sample consists of about 15,000 distinct CDR3 sequences, 53% of them appearing once. Here the sequenced sample was CD4+ T cells from blood, cultured in vitro, taken before SARS-CoV-2 vaccination. Receptors were obtained from a human donor who had recovered from COVID-19.

This clonotype was found a few times. This chain links TRBV6-1 with TRBJ1-2; D possibly corresponds to TRBD1 (5 bases). The length of the CDR3 is 13 residues. Germline V gene lookup returns CDR1 MNHNS and CDR2 SASEGT. V lost 10 bases and J 8 bases, leaving 20 bases between the germline ends. The CDR3 reads CATLRRGVDGYTF. CDR3 bases: TGTGCCACCCTCAGGCGGGGGGTTGACGGCTACACCTTC.

This chain links TRBV20-1 with TRBJ1-6; no clear D gene. The CDR3 length is 11 residues. From germline, CDR1 is DFQATT and CDR2 SNEGSKA (reference sequence). The V gene lost 7 bases and the J gene lost 8 bases, with 9 bases spanning the gap. The CDR3 nucleotides read TGCAGTGTGGGAAATGATTCACCCCTCCACTTT. It codes for CSVGNDSPLHF.

This clonotype was counted only a few times. This sequence joins TRBV20-1 and TRBJ2-5; the D is unclear. V lost 0 bases and J 5 bases, leaving 16 bases between the germline ends. There are 15 residues in the CDR3. CDR1 is DFQATT, CDR2 SNEGSKA, per germline (reference sequence). The CDR3 nucleotides are TGCAGTGCTAGAGATATTGAGGACCCGGCGGAGACCCAGTACTTC. It specifies CSARDIEDPAETQYF.

V gene TRBV5-4 combines with J gene TRBJ2-7, with no clear D. With 2 bases removed from V and 4 bases from J, the gap between germline ends came to 10 bases. The germline V gene encodes CDR1 SGHNT and CDR2 YYREEE (reference sequence). This CDR3 has 13 residues. Here the CDR3 reads CASSLNALYEQYF. The CDR3 DNA follows: TGTGCCAGCAGCTTAAACGCGTTGTACGAGCAGTACTTC.

The chain recombines TRBV29-1 with TRBJ2-7; D call uncertain. Trimming shortened V by 3 bases and J by 2 bases, and 11 bases separated the two germline ends. Germline values: CDR1 SQVTM, CDR2 ANQGSEA. The CDR3 is 13 amino acids. CDR3 region: CSVEGDGTYEQYF. The CDR3, as DNA: TGCAGCGTTGAGGGCGACGGCACCTACGAGCAGTACTTC.

This clonotype was recorded a few times. The chain joins TRBV27 to TRBJ1-5; D is unresolved. Trimming took 5 bases from V and 0 from J, leaving 5 bases between them. Germline loops: CDR1 MNHEY, CDR2 SMNVEV (reference sequence). The CDR3 length is 13 residues. DNA for the CDR3: TGTGCCAGCAGTCCCTATAGCAATCAGCCCCAGCATTTT. Protein product: CASSPYSNQPQHF.

CDR3 nucleotides: TGTGCCAGCAGCAGAGGCTGGGGACTCCAAGAGACCCAGTACTTC. Its translation: CASSRGWGLQETQYF. The chain employs TRBV5-4 and TRBJ2-5; a weak D match, TRBD2 (6 bases). Per the germline V gene, CDR1 is SGHNT and CDR2 is YYREEE (reference sequence). This CDR3 has 15 amino acids. V was shortened by 4 bases and J by 1 base, with 14 bases between the two germline ends.

The V call is TRBV7-2, the J call TRBJ2-6; 12 bases fit TRBD2. The CDR3 has 17 amino acids. The germline V gene encodes CDR1 SGHTA and CDR2 FQGNSA. Unmatched junction bases numbered 7, after V lost 5 bases and J lost 5 bases. The CDR3 protein is CASSPSGRGLRANVLTF. The DNA for the CDR3 is TGTGCCAGCAGCCCTAGCGGGAGGGGACTTCGGGCCAACGTCCTGACTTTC.

The chain carries TRBV27 and TRBJ2-6, with D possibly matching TRBD2 (6 bases). The CDR3 has 16 residues. CDR1 is MNHEY and CDR2 is SMNVEV in the germline V gene (reference sequence). The V gene lost 1 base and the J gene lost 2 bases, with 9 bases spanning the gap. The DNA for the CDR3 is TGTGCCAGCAGTTTATGGGGAGGAACTGGGGCCAACGTCCTGACTTTC. It is translated as CASSLWGGTGANVLTF.

The chain employs TRBV6-5 and TRBJ2-6; TRBD2 is a possible D gene (5 bases). The CDR3 runs to 15 residues. The V end lost 2 bases, the J end lost 2 bases, and 7 bases lay between the germline ends. CDR1 is MNHEY and CDR2 is SVGAGI in the germline V gene. The CDR3 protein is CASSYPGAGANVLTF. CDR3 bases: TGTGCCAGCAGTTACCCCGGGGCTGGGGCCAACGTCCTGACTTTC.

The chain carries TRBV6-1 and TRBJ1-5; 10 bases are a match to TRBD1. This CDR3 is 15 amino acids long. Germline V gene lookup returns CDR1 MNHNS and CDR2 SASEGT. With 7 bases clipped from V and 4 bases from J, the junction kept 7 bases outside the gene matches. CDR3 region: CASKKTGGINQPQHF. The CDR3 DNA sequence: TGTGCCAGCAAAAAGACAGGGGGCATTAATCAGCCCCAGCATTTT.

The chain couples TRBV7-9 to TRBJ1-1; the D gene is possibly TRBD1 (6 bases). The CDR3 loop spans 14 amino acids. V shed 5 bases and J shed 5 bases, with 15 bases lying between them. CDR1 SEHNR and CDR2 FQNEAQ come from the germline V gene (reference sequence). This CDR3 reads CASSRTGAQTEAFF. The DNA for the CDR3 is TGTGCCAGCAGCCGGACGGGGGCGCAGACTGAAGCTTTCTTT. Full variable domain (remainder filled in from reference TRBV7-9 and TRBJ1-1): DTGVSQNPRHKITKRGQNVTFRCDPISEHNRLYWYRQTLGQGPEFLTYFQNEAQLEKSRLLSDRFSAERPKGSFSTLEIQRTEQGDSAMYLCASSRTGAQTEAFFGQGTRLTVV.

The sample holds a few counts of this clonotype. The chain has TRBV11-2 and TRBJ1-5; 10 nucleotides agree with TRBD1. The CDR3 has 18 amino acids. The ends lost 3 bases at V and 2 bases at J; junction bases unmatched: 10. Germline V gives CDR1 SGHAT, CDR2 FQNNGV. Here the CDR3 DNA reads TGTGCCAGCAGCTTCCCGGGACAGGGGCTCCGTGGCAATCAGCCCCAGCATTTT. Residues: CASSFPGQGLRGNQPQHF.

Regarding this clonotype: Relative to the germline gene, one junction end is altered; a read error may explain this. The gene calls are TRBV20-1 and TRBJ2-7, with 11 bases identical to TRBD2. CDR1 DFQATT and CDR2 SNEGSKA come from the germline V gene (reference sequence). CDR3 length: 15 amino acids. CDR3 region: CSAEHLAGGLNEQCF. CDR3 nucleotide sequence: TGCAGTGCAGAGCACCTAGCGGGAGGTTTAAATGAGCAGTGCTTC.

The table lists this clonotype with a few counts. The chain links TRBV20-1 to TRBJ2-7; 13 bases are a match to TRBD2. Unmatched junction bases numbered 5, after V lost 4 bases and J lost 2 bases. The germline V gene has CDR1 DFQATT and CDR2 SNEGSKA (reference sequence). The CDR3 length is 15 residues. The CDR3 DNA reads TGCAGTGCTATTAAAGGGACTAGCGGGGCCTACGAGCAGTACTTC. It translates to CSAIKGTSGAYEQYF.

This clonotype was counted a few times. In DNA, the CDR3 is TGTGCCACCCGAAAGCGAAGGACAGGGGGGTCCTATAATTCACCCCTCCACTTT. It encodes CATRKRRTGGSYNSPLHF. The chain couples TRBV24-1 to TRBJ1-6, with TRBD1 matching 10 bases. Trimming took 9 bases from V and 1 from J; bases not matched to a gene: 11. CDR1 is KGHDR, CDR2 SFDVKD, per germline. The CDR3 extends over 18 amino acids.

V usage is TRBV7-9 and J usage is TRBJ1-1; 8 bases line up with TRBD1. CDR3 size: 15 residues. From germline, CDR1 is SEHNR and CDR2 FQNEAQ (reference sequence). Trimming took 5 bases from V and 1 from J; bases not matched to a gene: 6. CDR3 nucleotides: TGTGCCAGCAGCCTGCGACAGGGGAAGAACACTGAAGCTTTCTTT. This codes for CASSLRQGKNTEAFF.